Listed here is a single T cell receptor beta chain. Its specificity is not known. CDR3 size: 14 residues. CDR1 is MNHEY and CDR2 is SMNVEV in the germline V gene (reference sequence). The ends lost 3 bases at V and 2 bases at J; junction bases unmatched: 2. The data derive from a study of cytomegalovirus exposure and HLA in healthy donors. The study, taken as a whole, reports: Available immune exposure information was restricted to CMV serostatus only. There were some V segments, including TRBV6-2 and TRBV6-3, excluded as indistinguishable. Later analysis associated a missense DCLRE1C variant with TCR beta V- and J-gene trimming. After further analysis at a later stage, roughly 15,000 TCR beta sequences were associated with HLA alleles at 0.05 false discovery rate.

The PCR employed 60 Vbeta primers together with 13 Jbeta primers. Generated by immunoSEQ multiplex PCR, the TCRdb table keeps only in-frame clones and is missing some. The table has some 130,000 clones, approximately 85% seen once. The J gene is TRBJ2-7, the V gene TRBV27, with TRBD2 identical over 9 bases. This sequence originates from a male donor in good health and CMV-seropositive. Sequencing used PBMCs. The CDR3 is CASSFASGTYEQYF. CDR3 DNA: TGTGCCAGCAGTTTCGCTAGCGGGACCTACGAGCAGTACTTC.